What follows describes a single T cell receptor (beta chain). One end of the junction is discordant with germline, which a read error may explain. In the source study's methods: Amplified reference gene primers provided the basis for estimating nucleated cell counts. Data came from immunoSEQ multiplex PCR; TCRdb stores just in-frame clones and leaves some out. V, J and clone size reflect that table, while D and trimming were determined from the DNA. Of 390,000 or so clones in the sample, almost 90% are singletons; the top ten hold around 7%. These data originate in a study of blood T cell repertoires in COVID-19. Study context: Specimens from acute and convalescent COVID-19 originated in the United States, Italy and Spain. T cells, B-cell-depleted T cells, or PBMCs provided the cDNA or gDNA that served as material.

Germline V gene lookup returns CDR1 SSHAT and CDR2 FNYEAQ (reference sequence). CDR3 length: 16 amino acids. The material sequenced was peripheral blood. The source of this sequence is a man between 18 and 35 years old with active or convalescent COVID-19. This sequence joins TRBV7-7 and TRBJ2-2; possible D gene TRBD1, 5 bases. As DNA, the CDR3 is TGTGCTAGCAGCTTAGGGGCAGGGATGAACACCGGGGAGCTGTTTTTT. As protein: CASSLGAGMNTGELFF.